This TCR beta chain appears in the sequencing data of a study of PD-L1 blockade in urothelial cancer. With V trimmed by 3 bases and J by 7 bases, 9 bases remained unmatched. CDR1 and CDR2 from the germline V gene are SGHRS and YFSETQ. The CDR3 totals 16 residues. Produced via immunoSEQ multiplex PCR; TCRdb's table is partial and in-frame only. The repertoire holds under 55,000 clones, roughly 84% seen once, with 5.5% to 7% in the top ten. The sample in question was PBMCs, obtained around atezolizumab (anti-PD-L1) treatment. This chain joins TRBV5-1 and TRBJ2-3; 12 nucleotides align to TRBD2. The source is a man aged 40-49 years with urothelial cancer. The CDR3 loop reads CASSWQTSGRGNTQYF. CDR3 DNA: TGCGCCAGCAGCTGGCAGACTAGCGGGAGAGGAAATACGCAGTATTTT.